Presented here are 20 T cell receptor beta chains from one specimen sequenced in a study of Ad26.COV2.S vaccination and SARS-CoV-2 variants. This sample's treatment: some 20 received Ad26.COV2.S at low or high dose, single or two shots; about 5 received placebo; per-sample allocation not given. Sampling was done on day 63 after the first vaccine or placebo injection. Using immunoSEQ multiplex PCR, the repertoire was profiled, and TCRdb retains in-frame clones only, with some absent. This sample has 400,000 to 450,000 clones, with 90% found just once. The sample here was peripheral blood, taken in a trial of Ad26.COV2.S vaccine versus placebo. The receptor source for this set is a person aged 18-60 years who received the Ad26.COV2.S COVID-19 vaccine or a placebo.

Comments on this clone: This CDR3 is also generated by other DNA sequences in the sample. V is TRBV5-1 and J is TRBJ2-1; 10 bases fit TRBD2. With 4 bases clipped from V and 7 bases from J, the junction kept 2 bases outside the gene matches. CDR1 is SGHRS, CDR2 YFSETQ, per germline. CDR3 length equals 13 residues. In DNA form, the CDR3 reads TGCGCCAGCAGCCCAGCGGGAGGGAATGAGCAGTTCTTC. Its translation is CASSPAGGNEQFF.

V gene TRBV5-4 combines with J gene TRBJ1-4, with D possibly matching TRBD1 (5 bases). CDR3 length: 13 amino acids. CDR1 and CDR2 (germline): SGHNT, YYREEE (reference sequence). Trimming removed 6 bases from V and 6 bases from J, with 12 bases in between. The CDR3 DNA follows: TGTGCCAGCAACACCGGGGCTGATGAAAAACTGTTTTTT. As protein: CASNTGADEKLFF.

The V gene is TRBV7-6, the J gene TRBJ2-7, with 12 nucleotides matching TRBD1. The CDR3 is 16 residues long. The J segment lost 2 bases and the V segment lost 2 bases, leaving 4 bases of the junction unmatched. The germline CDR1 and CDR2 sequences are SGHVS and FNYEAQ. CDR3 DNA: TGTGCCAGCAGCTTAAGCGGGACAGGGGGCGCCTACGAGCAGTACTTC. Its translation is CASSLSGTGGAYEQYF.

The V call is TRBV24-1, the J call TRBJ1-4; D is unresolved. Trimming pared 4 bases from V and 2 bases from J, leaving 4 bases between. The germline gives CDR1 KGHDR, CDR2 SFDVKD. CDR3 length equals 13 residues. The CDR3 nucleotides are TGTGCCACCAGTGACTCTACTAATGAAAAACTGTTTTTT. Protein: CATSDSTNEKLFF.

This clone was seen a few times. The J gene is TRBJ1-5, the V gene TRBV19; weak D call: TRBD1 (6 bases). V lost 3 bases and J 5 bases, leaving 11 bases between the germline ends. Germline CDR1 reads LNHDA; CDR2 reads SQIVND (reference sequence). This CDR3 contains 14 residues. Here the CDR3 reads CASSISRGDQPQHF. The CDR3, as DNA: TGTGCCAGTAGTATCAGCAGGGGTGATCAGCCCCAGCATTTT.

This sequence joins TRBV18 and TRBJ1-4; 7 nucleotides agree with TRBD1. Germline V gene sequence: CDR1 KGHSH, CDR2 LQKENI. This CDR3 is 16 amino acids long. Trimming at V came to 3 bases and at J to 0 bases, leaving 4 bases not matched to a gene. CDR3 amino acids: CASSPQGVATNEKLFF. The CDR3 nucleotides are TGTGCCAGCTCACCCCAGGGGGTCGCAACTAATGAAAAACTGTTTTTT.

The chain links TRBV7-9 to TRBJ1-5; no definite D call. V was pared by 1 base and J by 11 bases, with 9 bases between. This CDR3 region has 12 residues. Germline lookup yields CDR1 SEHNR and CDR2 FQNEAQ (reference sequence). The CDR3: CASSLEIGAQHF. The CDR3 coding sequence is TGTGCCAGCAGCTTAGAGATCGGAGCCCAGCATTTT.

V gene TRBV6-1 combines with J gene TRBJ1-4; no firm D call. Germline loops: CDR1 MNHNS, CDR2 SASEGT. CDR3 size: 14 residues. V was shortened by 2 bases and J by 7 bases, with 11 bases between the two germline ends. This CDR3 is CASSELGLSEKLFF. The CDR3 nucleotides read TGTGCCAGCAGTGAACTGGGTTTGAGTGAAAAACTGTTTTTT.

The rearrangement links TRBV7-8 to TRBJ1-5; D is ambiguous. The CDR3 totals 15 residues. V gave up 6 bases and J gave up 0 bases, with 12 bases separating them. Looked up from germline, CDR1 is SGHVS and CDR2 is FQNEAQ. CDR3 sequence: CASRSGRTSNQPQHF. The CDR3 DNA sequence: TGTGCCAGCAGATCTGGACGGACTAGCAATCAGCCCCAGCATTTT.

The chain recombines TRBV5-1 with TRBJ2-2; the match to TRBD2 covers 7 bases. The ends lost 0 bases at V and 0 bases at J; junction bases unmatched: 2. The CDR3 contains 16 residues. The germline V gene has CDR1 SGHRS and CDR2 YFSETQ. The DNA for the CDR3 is TGCGCCAGCAGCTTGGGGCTAGCGGCGAACACCGGGGAGCTGTTTTTT. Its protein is CASSLGLAANTGELFF.

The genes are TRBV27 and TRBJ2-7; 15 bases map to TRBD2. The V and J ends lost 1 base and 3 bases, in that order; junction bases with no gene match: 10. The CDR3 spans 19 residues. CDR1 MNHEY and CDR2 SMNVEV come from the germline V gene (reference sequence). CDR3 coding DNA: TGTGCCAGCAGTTTATACGGGACTAGCGGGAGGTGGGAGAGCTACGAGCAGTACTTC. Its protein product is CASSLYGTSGRWESYEQYF.

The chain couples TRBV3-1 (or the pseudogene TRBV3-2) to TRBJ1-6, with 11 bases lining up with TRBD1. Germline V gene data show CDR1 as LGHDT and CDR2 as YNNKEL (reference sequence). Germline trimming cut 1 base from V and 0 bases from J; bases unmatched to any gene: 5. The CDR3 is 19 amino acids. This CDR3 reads CASSQGTGGLSSYNSPLHF. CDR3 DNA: TGTGCCAGCAGCCAAGGGACAGGGGGCCTCAGCTCCTATAATTCACCCCTCCACTTT.

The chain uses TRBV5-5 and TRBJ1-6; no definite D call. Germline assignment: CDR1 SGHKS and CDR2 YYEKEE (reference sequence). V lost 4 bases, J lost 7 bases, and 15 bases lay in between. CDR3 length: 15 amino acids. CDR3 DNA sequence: TGTGCCAGCAGCCCGGCGCCGGGTTTGAATTCACCCCTCCACTTT. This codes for CASSPAPGLNSPLHF. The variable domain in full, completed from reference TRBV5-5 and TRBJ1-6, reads DAGVTQSPTHLIKTRGQQVTLRCSPISGHKSVSWYQQVLGQGPQFIFQYYEKEERGRGNFPDRFSARQFPNYSSELNVNALLLGDSALYLCASSPAPGLNSPLHFGNGTRLTVT.

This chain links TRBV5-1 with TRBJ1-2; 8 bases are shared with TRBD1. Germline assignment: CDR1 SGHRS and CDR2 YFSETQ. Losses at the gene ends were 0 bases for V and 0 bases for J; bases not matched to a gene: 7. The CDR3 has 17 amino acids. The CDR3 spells CASSLGAGGPANYGYTF. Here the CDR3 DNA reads TGCGCCAGCAGCTTGGGAGCAGGGGGCCCGGCTAACTATGGCTACACCTTC. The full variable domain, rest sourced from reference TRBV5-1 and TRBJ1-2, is KAGVTQTPRYLIKTRGQQVTLSCSPISGHRSVSWYQQTPGQGLQFLFEYFSETQRNKGNFPGRFSGRQFSNSRSEMNVSTLELGDSALYLCASSLGAGGPANYGYTFGSGTRLTVV.

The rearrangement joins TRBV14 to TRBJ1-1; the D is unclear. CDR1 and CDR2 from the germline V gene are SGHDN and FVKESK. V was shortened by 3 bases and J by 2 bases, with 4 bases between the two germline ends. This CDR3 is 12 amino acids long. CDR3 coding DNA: TGTGCCAGCAGCCAGGGTAACACTGAAGCTTTCTTT. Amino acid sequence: CASSQGNTEAFF.

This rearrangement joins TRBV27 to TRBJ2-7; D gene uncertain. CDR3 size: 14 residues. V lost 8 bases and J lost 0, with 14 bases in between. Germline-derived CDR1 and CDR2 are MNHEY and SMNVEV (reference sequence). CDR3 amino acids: CASGPRPSSYEQYF. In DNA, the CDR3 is TGTGCCAGCGGACCGCGGCCGAGCTCCTACGAGCAGTACTTC.

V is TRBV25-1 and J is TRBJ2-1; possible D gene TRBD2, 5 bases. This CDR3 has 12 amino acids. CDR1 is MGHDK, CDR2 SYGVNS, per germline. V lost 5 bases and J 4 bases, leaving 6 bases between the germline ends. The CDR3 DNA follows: TGTGCCAGCAGTCGGGAATACAATGAGCAGTTCTTC. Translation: CASSREYNEQFF.

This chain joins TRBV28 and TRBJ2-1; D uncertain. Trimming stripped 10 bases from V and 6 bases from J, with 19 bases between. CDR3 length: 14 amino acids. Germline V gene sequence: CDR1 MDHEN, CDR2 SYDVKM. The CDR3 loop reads CATSERVRINEQFF. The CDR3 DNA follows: TGTGCCACATCGGAGCGAGTACGGATCAATGAGCAGTTCTTC.

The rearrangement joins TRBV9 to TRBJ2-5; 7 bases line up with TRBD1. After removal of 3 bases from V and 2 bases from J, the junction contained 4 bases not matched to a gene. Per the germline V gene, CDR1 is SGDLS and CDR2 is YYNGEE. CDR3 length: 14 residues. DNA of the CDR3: TGTGCCAGCAGCGGCCGGGACAGACAAGAGACCCAGTACTTC. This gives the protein CASSGRDRQETQYF.

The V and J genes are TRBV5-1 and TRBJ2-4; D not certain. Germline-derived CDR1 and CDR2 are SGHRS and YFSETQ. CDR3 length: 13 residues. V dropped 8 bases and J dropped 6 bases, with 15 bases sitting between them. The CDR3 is CASASELGNIQYF. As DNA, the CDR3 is TGCGCCAGTGCTTCGGAGCTAGGAAACATTCAGTACTTC.